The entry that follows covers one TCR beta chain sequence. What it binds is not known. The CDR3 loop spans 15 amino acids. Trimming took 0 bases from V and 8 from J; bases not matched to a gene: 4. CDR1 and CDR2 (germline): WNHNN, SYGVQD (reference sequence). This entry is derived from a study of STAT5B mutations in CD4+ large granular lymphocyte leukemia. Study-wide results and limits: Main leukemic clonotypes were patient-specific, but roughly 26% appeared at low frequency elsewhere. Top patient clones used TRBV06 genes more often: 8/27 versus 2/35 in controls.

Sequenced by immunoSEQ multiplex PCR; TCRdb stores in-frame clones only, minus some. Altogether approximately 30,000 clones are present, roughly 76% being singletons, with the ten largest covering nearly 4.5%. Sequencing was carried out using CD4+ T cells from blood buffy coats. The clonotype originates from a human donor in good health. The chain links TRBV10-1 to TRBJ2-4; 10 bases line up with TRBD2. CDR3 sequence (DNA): TGCGCCAGCAGTGAGTCGCTAGCGGGAGCTGACATTCAGTACTTC. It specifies CASSESLAGADIQYF.